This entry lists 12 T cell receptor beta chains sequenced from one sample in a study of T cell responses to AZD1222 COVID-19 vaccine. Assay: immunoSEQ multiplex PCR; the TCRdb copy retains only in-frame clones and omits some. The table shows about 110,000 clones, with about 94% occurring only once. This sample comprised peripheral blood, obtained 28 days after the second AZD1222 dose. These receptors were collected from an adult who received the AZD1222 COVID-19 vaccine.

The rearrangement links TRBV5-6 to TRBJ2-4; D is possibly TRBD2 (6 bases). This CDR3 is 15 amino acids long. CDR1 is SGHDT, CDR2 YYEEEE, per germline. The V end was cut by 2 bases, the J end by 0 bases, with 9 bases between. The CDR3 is CASSFGRLAKNIQYF. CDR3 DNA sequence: TGTGCCAGCAGCTTTGGGAGGTTAGCCAAAAACATTCAGTACTTC.

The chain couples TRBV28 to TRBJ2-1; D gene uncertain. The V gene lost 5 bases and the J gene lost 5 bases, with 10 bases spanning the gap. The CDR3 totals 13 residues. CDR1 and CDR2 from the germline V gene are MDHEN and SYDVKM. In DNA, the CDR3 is TGTGCCAGCAGTCTTTTTCGGGACAATGAGCAGTTCTTC. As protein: CASSLFRDNEQFF.

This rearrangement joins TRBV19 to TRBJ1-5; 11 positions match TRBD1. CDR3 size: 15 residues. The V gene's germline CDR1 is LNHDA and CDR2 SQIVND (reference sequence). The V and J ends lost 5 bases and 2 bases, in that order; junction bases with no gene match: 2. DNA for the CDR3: TGTGCCAGTAGTTCGGGACAGGGGGGCAATCAGCCCCAGCATTTT. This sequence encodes CASSSGQGGNQPQHF.

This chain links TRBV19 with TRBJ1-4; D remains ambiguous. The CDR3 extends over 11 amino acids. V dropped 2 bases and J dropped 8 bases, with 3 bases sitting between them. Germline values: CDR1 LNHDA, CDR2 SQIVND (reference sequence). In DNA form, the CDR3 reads TGTGCCAGTAGTATAACGGAAAAACTGTTTTTT. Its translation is CASSITEKLFF.

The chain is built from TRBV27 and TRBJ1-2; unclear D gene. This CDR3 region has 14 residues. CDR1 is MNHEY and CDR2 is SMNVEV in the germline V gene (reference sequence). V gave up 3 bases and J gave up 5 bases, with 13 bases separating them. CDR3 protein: CASSFWEAGYGYTF. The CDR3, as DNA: TGTGCCAGCAGTTTCTGGGAGGCTGGATATGGCTACACCTTC.

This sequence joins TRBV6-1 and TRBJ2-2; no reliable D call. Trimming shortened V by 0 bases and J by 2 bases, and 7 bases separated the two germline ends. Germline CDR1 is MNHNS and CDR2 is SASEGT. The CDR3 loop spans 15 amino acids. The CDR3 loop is CASSEATANTGELFF. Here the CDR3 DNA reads TGTGCCAGCAGTGAAGCCACAGCTAACACCGGGGAGCTGTTTTTT.

The CDR3 nucleotides are TGCGCCAGCAGTGGCGGAGGGGCAGATAACTATGGCTACACCTTC. Translating gives CASSGGGADNYGYTF. V is TRBV10-2 and J is TRBJ1-2, with D possibly TRBD1 on 5 matching bases. The germline V gene encodes CDR1 WSHSY and CDR2 SAAADI. The CDR3 is 15 amino acids. Trimming shortened V by 4 bases and J by 1 base, and 13 bases separated the two germline ends.

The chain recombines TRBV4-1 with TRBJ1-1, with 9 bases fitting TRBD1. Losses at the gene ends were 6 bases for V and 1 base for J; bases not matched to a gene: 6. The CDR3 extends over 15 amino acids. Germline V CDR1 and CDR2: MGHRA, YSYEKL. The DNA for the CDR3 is TGCGCCAGCAGAAAAGGACAGGGGCCGAACACTGAAGCTTTCTTT. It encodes CASRKGQGPNTEAFF.

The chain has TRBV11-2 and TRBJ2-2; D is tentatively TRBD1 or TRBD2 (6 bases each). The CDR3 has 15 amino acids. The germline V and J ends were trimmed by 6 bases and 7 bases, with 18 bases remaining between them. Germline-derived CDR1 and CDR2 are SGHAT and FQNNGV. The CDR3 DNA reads TGTGCCAGCAGTCTCAGGGGAGGAAATGGCGGGGAGCTGTTTTTT. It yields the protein CASSLRGGNGGELFF.

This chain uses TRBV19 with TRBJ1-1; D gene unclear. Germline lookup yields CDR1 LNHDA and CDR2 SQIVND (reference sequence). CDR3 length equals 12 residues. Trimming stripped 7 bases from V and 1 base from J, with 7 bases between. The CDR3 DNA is TGTGCCAGTACCACTGGGAACACTGAAGCTTTCTTT. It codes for CASTTGNTEAFF.

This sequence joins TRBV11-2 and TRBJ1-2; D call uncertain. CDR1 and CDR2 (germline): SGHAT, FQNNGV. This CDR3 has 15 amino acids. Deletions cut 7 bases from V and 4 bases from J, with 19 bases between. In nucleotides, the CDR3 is TGTGCCAGCACCCCCGAGGGCCTGGTGGGCTATGGCTACACCTTC. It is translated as CASTPEGLVGYGYTF.

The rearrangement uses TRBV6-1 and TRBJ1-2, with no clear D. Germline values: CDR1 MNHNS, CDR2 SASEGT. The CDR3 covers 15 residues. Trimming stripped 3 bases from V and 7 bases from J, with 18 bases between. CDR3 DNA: TGTGCCAGCAGTGAGCATTATGTTATGGGGTCTGGCTACACCTTC. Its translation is CASSEHYVMGSGYTF.